The 18 T cell receptor beta chains below all came from one sample that was sequenced in a study of Graves' ophthalmopathy and Graves' hyperthyroidism. The authors amplified TCR beta CDR3 regions from RNA transcripts. A first-round RT-PCR used HTBI primers, followed by a second-round multiplex PCR. TCRdb reprocessed the multiplex PCR reads with MiXCR, giving one entry per CDR3 protein. The table lists some 370,000 distinct CDR3 sequences, 17% of them singletons. The sequencing input was peripheral blood. The receptors here all came from an adult woman with stable Graves' hyperthyroidism.

This clonotype came up many times. J is TRBJ2-7 and V is TRBV5-6; weak D call: TRBD1 (5 bases). Trimming shortened V by 0 bases and J by 2 bases, and 12 bases separated the two germline ends. Germline assignment: CDR1 SGHDT and CDR2 YYEEEE. The CDR3 totals 15 residues. This CDR3 is CASSLGGGAPYEQYF. The DNA of the CDR3 is TGTGCCAGCAGCTTGGGAGGTGGGGCCCCCTACGAGCAGTACTTC.

This clonotype was seen just once. The rearrangement uses TRBV28 and TRBJ1-2, with a tentative D call TRBD1 (5 bases). CDR3 size: 13 residues. Germline CDR1 MDHEN, CDR2 SYDVKM. V shed 3 bases and J shed 5 bases, with 10 bases lying between them. The CDR3 protein is CASSLAGIYGYTF. As DNA, the CDR3 is TGTGCCAGCAGTTTGGCAGGGATATATGGCTACACCTTC.

This clonotype came up a few times. The J gene is TRBJ2-2, the V gene TRBV29-1; 15 bases line up with TRBD2. With V trimmed by 4 bases and J by 6 bases, 0 bases remained unmatched. The CDR3 is 14 amino acids. Looked up from germline, CDR1 is SQVTM and CDR2 is ANQGSEA. For the CDR3, the DNA is TGCAGCGTTGGGACTAGCGGGAGGGCCGGGGAGCTGTTTTTT. Translated: CSVGTSGRAGELFF.

This clonotype has more than one count but fewer than ten. The chain is built from TRBV20-1 and TRBJ1-2, with unresolved D. V gave up 5 bases and J gave up 3 bases, with 4 bases separating them. This CDR3 has 10 residues. CDR1 and CDR2 (germline): DFQATT, SNEGSKA (reference sequence). The CDR3 DNA reads TGCAGTGCTTCTGACTATGGCTACACCTTC. It translates to CSASDYGYTF.

This clonotype was counted between two and nine times. V usage is TRBV6-2 or TRBV6-3 and J usage is TRBJ2-2; 14 bases line up with TRBD2. The CDR3 has 19 residues. After removal of 0 bases from V and 7 bases from J, the junction contained 10 bases not matched to a gene. Germline values: CDR1 MNHEY, CDR2 SVGEGT. CDR3 sequence (DNA): TGTGCCAGCAGTTACTCCGAGACTAGCGGGAGGGAGCGGGACGGGGAGCTGTTTTTT. Translating it yields CASSYSETSGRERDGELFF.

The table lists this clonotype with many counts. J is TRBJ1-2 and V is TRBV19, with no clear D. The germline V and J ends were trimmed by 4 bases and 4 bases, with 7 bases remaining between them. Germline CDR1 is LNHDA and CDR2 is SQIVND (reference sequence). This CDR3 has 12 residues. CDR3 loop: CASSTRGYGYTF. The CDR3 coding sequence is TGTGCCAGTAGTACCCGGGGCTATGGCTACACCTTC.

This clonotype appeared many times. The chain recombines TRBV5-1 with TRBJ2-7; D unclear. CDR1 and CDR2 (germline): SGHRS, YFSETQ. The CDR3 contains 13 residues. V dropped 0 bases and J dropped 4 bases, with 8 bases sitting between them. CDR3 nucleotides: TGCGCCAGCAGCTTGGCCTGGGGATACGAGCAGTACTTC. Its translation: CASSLAWGYEQYF.

About this clonotype: Being one base from a much bigger clone, this may be a read error. The chain employs TRBV30 and TRBJ2-5; D is undetermined. Germline V gives CDR1 GTSNPN, CDR2 SVGIG (reference sequence). Trimming pared 0 bases from V and 7 bases from J, leaving 18 bases between. The CDR3 is 15 amino acids. The CDR3 DNA sequence: TGTGCCTGGAGTGTGGACGTCAGGCGTGGGTGGACCCAGTACTTC. Amino acids: CAWSVDVRRGWTQYF.

The table lists this clonotype with many counts. The chain is built from TRBV20-1 and TRBJ2-5; a possible D gene is TRBD2 (5 bases). The V gene's germline CDR1 is DFQATT and CDR2 SNEGSKA (reference sequence). V dropped 6 bases and J dropped 5 bases, with 16 bases sitting between them. This CDR3 has 13 amino acids. CDR3 protein: CSAHQRTQETQYF. Here the CDR3 DNA reads TGCAGTGCCCACCAGCGGACCCAGGAGACCCAGTACTTC.

This clonotype was found many times. This chain connects TRBV29-1 to TRBJ2-7; TRBD1 matches at 8 bases. Germline V lookup: CDR1 SQVTM, CDR2 ANQGSEA. The J segment lost 2 bases and the V segment lost 4 bases, leaving 4 bases of the junction unmatched. This CDR3 is built from 13 residues. CDR3 sequence reads: CSVVPTGAYEQYF. CDR3 bases: TGCAGCGTTGTCCCGACAGGGGCCTACGAGCAGTACTTC.

The chain is built from TRBV10-2 and TRBJ1-5; no clear D. CDR3 length equals 15 residues. CDR1 WSHSY and CDR2 SAAADI come from the germline V gene. Trimming took off 0 bases at V and 4 bases at J, with 10 bases between the two ends. CDR3 DNA: TGCGCCAGCAGTGAGTCTCGGAGGGCTAATCAGCCCCAGCATTTT. This codes for CASSESRRANQPQHF.

The table lists this clonotype with many counts. J is TRBJ2-5 and V is TRBV28; D might be TRBD1 (5 bases). This CDR3 has 14 amino acids. Trimming took 8 bases from V and 2 from J, leaving 15 bases between them. Germline V gene sequence: CDR1 MDHEN, CDR2 SYDVKM. The CDR3 here is CASREAGLQETQYF. As DNA, the CDR3 is TGTGCCAGCCGAGAGGCAGGGCTACAAGAGACCCAGTACTTC.

This clonotype occurred many times. The chain joins TRBV3-1 to TRBJ1-1; D is unclear. Germline assignment: CDR1 LGHDT and CDR2 YNNKEL (reference sequence). CDR3 length: 15 amino acids. The V end lost 1 base, the J end lost 1 base, and 10 bases lay between the germline ends. This CDR3 reads CASSQGSAANTEAFF. CDR3 coding DNA: TGTGCCAGCAGCCAAGGTTCCGCAGCGAACACTGAAGCTTTCTTT.

This clonotype was found many times. The gene calls are TRBV7-8 and TRBJ1-5; D call uncertain. Trimming removed 5 bases from V and 8 bases from J, with 13 bases in between. CDR3 length: 13 amino acids. Germline values: CDR1 SGHVS, CDR2 FQNEAQ. For the CDR3, the DNA is TGTGCCAGCAGCGACACCCTTTCTAAGCCCCAGCATTTT. This encodes CASSDTLSKPQHF.

This clonotype turned up a few times. A much larger clone is a single base away; this may be a read error. J is TRBJ1-5 and V is TRBV30; 9 bases align to TRBD1. The germline V gene has CDR1 GTSNPN and CDR2 SVGIG (reference sequence). Losses at the gene ends were 5 bases for V and 5 bases for J; bases not matched to a gene: 4. This CDR3 has 13 residues. The CDR3 loop reads CAWQGQGDQPQHF. DNA of the CDR3: TGTGCCTGGCAGGGACAGGGCGATCAGCCCCAGCATTTT.

This clonotype was counted a single time. A read error is likely, as this CDR3 ends without the conserved phenylalanine or tryptophan. The DNA is omitted, as the CDR3 cannot be located on it reliably, and the CDR3 follows TCRdb's listing. The rearrangement links TRBV6-2 or TRBV6-3 to TRBJ1-1. The germline V gene encodes CDR1 MNHEY and CDR2 SVGEGT. The CDR3 is made up of 14 amino acids, end residues included. CDR3 amino acids: CASIPREAYTEACV.

The sample holds many counts of this clonotype. The V call is TRBV6-1, the J call TRBJ1-2, with a weak D call TRBD1 (6 bases). V dropped 6 bases and J dropped 1 base, with 9 bases sitting between them. Germline CDR1 reads MNHNS; CDR2 reads SASEGT. CDR3 length: 13 residues. This chain's CDR3 is CASRDSDNYGYTF. Written as DNA, the CDR3 is TGTGCCAGCAGGGACAGCGATAACTATGGCTACACCTTC.

In its sample, this clonotype was seen many times. The V call is TRBV20-1, the J call TRBJ1-2, with a weak D call TRBD1 (5 bases). Trimming pared 0 bases from V and 4 bases from J, leaving 18 bases between. The CDR3 sequence is 16 residues long. Germline loops: CDR1 DFQATT, CDR2 SNEGSKA (reference sequence). CDR3 in amino acids: CSARDQGRYRSYGYTF. CDR3 DNA sequence: TGCAGTGCTAGAGATCAGGGACGCTACAGGAGCTATGGCTACACCTTC.